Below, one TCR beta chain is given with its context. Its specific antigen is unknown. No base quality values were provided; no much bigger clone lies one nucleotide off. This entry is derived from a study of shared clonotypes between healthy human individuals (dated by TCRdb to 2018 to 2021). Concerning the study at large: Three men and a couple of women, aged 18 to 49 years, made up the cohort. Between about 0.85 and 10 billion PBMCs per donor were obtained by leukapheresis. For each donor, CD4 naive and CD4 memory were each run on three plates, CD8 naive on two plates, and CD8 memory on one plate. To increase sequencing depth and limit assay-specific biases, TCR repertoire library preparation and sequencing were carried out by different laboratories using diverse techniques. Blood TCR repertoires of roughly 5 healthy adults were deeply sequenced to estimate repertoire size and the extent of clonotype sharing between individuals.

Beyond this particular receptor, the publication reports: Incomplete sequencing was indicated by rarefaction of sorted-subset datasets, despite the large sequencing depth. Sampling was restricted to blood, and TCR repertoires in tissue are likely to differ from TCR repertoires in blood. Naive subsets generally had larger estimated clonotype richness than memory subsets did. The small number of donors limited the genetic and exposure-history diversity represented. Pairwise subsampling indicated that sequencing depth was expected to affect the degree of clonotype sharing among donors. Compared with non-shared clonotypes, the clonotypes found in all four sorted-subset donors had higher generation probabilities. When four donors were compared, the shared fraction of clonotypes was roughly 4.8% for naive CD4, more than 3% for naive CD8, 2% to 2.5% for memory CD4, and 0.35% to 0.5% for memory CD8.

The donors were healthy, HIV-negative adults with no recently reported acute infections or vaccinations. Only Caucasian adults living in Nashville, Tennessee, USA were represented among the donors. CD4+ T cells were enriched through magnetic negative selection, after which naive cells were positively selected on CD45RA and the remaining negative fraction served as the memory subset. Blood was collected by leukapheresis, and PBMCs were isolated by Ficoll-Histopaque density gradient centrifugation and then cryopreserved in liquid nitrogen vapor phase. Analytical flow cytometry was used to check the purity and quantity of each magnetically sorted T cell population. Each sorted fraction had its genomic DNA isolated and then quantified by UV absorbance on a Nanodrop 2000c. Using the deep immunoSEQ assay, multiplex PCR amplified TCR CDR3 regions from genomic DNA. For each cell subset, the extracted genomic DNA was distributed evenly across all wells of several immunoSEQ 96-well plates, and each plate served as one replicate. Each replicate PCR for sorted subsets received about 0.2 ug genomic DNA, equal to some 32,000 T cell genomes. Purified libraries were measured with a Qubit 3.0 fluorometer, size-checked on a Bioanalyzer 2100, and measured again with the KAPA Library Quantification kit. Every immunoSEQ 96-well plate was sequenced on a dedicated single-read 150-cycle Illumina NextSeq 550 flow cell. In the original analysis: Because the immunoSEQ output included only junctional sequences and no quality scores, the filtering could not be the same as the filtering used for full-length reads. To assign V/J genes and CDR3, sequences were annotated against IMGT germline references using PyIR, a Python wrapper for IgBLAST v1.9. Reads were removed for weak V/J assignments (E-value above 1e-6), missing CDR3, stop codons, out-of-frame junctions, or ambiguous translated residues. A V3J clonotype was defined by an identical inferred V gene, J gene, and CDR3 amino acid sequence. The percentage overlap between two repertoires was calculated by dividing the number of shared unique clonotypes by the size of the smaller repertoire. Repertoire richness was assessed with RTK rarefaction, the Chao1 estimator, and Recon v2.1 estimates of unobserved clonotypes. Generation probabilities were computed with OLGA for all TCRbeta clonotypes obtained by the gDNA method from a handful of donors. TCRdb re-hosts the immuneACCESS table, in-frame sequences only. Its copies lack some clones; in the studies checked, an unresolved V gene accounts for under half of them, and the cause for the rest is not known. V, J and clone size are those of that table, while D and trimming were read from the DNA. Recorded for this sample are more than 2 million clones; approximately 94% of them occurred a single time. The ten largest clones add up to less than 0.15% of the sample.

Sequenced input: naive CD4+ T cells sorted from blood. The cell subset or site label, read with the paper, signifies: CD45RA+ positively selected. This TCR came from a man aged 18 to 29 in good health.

This receptor has the CDR3 CASSDPTGDLTNIQYF. The nucleotide sequence reads TGCGCCAGCAGCGACCCGACAGGGGACTTGACAAACATTCAGTACTTC. The rearrangement joined TRBV5-1 to TRBJ2-4; the central 8 bases match TRBD1. CDR1 SGHRS and CDR2 YFSETQ were looked up in the germline V gene. Taken from cysteine to phenylalanine, the CDR3 has 16 residues. CDR3 DNA is the only sequence kept; it has 48 bases, read in frame from the first base. After removal of 4 bases from V and 6 bases from J, the junction retains 12 bases not matched to a gene.